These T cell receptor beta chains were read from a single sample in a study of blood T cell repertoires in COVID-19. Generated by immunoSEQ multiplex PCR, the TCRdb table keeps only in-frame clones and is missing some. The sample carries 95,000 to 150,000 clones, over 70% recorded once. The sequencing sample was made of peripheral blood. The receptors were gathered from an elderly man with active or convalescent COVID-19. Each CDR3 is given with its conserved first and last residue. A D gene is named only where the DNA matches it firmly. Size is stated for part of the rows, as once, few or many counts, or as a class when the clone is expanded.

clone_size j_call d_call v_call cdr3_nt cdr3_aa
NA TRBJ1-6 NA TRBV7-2 TGTGCCAGCACCCCTTCGAGCTCCTATAATTCACCCCTCCACTTT CASTPSSSYNSPLHF
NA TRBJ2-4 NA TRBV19 TGTGCCAGTAGTACCCTTGTAGCCAAAAACATTCAGTACTTC CASSTLVAKNIQYF
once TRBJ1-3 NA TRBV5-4 TGTGCCAGCAGCTTTCCCATCTCTGGAAACACCATATATTTT CASSFPISGNTIYF
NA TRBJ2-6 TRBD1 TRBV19 TGTGCCAGTAGTACAACCGGACAGGGAAGAGGCTCTGGGGCCAACGTCCTGACTTTC CASSTTGQGRGSGANVLTF
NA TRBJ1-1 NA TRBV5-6 TGTGCCAGCAGCTTATACCGGGCGGACAGCCTGAACACTGAAGCTTTCTTT CASSLYRADSLNTEAFF
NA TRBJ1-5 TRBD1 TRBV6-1 TGTGCCAGCAGTGAAGCGGGACAGGGCCCCTCGTCCCAGCATTTT CASSEAGQGPSSQHF
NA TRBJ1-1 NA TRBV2 TGTGCCAGCAGCGGACAGAACACTGAAGCTTTCTTT CASSGQNTEAFF
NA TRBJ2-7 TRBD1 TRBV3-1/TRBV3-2 TGTGCCAGCAGCCCTTTGGGGGTACAGGGGGCGCGTCTGCCCCCCCGGGGAGAGCAGTACTTC CASSPLGVQGARLPPRGEQYF
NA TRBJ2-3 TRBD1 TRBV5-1 TGCGCCAGCAGCTACAGGGGCGGCACAGATACGCAGTATTTT CASSYRGGTDTQYF
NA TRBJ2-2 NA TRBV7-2 TGTGCCAGCAGCTCTGGAGGGACCCTCAACACCGGGGAGCTGTTTTTT CASSSGGTLNTGELFF
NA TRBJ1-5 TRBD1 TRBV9 TGTGCCAGCAGCGCCGAGGGACAGGACAATCAGCCCCAGCATTTT CASSAEGQDNQPQHF
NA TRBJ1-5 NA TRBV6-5 TGTGCCAGCGCTAGCCATTTGGGACAGCCCCAGCATTTT CASASHLGQPQHF
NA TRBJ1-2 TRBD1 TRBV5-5 TGTGCCAGCAGCTATCCGTTACAGGGGGCGCATGGAGGCTACACCTTC CASSYPLQGAHGGYTF
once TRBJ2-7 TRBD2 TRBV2 TGTGCCAGCAACGGCGCGACTAGCGAGGGAGAGCAGTACTTC CASNGATSEGEQYF
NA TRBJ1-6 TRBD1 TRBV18 TGTGCCAGCTCACCCGCCCGGCCTACAGGGGTCGATAATTCACCCCTCCACTTT CASSPARPTGVDNSPLHF
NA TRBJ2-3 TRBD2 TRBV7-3 TGTGCCAGCAGCTTAAGGACTAGCGGGGAGTCAGATACGCAGTATTTT CASSLRTSGESDTQYF
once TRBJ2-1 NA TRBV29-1 TGCAGCGTTTTGGGTTCGGGGAGCTCCTACAATGAGCAGTTCTTC CSVLGSGSSYNEQFF
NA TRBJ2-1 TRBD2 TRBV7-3 TGTGCCAGCAGCTTAACCGGGGGGGCCGGCCATGAGCAGTTCTTC CASSLTGGAGHEQFF
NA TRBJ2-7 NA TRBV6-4 TGTGCCAGAGAAGGAAGGAGAGGCTACGAGCAGTACTTC CAREGRRGYEQYF
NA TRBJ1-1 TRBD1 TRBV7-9 TGTGCCAGCAGCTTCGACAGGGACACTGAAGCTTTCTTT CASSFDRDTEAFF
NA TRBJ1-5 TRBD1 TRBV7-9 TGTGCCAGCAGCCCCGGGACAGGGGATCAGCCCCAGCATTTT CASSPGTGDQPQHF
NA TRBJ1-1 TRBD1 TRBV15 TGTGCCACCAGCAGAGATCCAGGGACAGCTACAACTGAAGCTTTCTTT CATSRDPGTATTEAFF
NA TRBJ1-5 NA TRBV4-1 TGCGCCAGCAGCCCCCCCGGGGAATCTCAGCCCCAGCATTTT CASSPPGESQPQHF
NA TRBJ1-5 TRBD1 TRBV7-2 TGTGCCAGCAGCCCGCACAGGGGCCAGCCCCAGCATTTT CASSPHRGQPQHF
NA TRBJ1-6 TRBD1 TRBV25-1 TGTGCCAGCAGGGCCGGGACAGGGGGTTATAATTCACCCCTCCACTTT CASRAGTGGYNSPLHF
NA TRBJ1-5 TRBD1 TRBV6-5 TGTGCCAGCAGTTACTCGGGACAGGGGAATCAGCCCCAGCATTTT CASSYSGQGNQPQHF
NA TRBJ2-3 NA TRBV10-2 TGCGCCAGCAGTGGCTTAGCAGAACGCACAGATACGCAGTATTTT CASSGLAERTDTQYF
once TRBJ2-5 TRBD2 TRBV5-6 TGTGCCAGCAGCTTGGGATCTAGCGGCCATCAAGAGACCCAGTACTTC CASSLGSSGHQETQYF
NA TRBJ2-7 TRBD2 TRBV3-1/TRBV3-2 TGTGCCAGCAGCCGAGGGACTAGCGGGGGTTACGAGCAGTACTTC CASSRGTSGGYEQYF
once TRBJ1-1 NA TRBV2 TGTGCCAGCAGGCCTAACCTAAACACTGAAGCTTTCTTT CASRPNLNTEAFF
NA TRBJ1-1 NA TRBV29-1 TGCAGCGTTTCGAAAGCGAACACTGAAGCTTTCTTT CSVSKANTEAFF
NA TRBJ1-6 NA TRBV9 TGTGCCAGCAGCGTAGGTAGCTCCTATAATTCACCCCTCCACTTT CASSVGSSYNSPLHF
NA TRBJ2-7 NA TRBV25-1 TGTGCCAGCAGTGAAACACAGACGGTGACCTACGAGCAGTACTTC CASSETQTVTYEQYF
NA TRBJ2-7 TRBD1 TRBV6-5 TGTGCCAGCGGGACAGGGGGCAACGAGCAGTACTTC CASGTGGNEQYF
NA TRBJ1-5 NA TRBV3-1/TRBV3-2 TGTGCCAGCAGCCAAGATGCGGCTCAGCCCCAGCATTTT CASSQDAAQPQHF
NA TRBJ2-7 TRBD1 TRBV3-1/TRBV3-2 TGTGCCAGCAGTCCTACAGGGGGCGAGCAGTACTTC CASSPTGGEQYF
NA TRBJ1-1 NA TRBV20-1 TGCAGTTCCGGGGGAAACACTGAAGCTTTCTTT CSSGGNTEAFF
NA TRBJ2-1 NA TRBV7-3 TGTGCCAGCAGCTTGGACAGCTCCTACAATGAGCAGTTCTTC CASSLDSSYNEQFF
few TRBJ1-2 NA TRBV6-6 TGTGCCAGCAGTCCCACAGGGTCTGGCTACACCTTC CASSPTGSGYTF
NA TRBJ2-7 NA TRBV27 TGTGCCAGCAGTTCACGGGGTTACGAGCAGTACTTC CASSSRGYEQYF
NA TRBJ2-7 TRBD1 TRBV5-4 TGTGCCAGCAGCCACGGGACAGAGAACTACGAGCAGTACTTC CASSHGTENYEQYF
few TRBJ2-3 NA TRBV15 TGTGCCACCAGCAGCCGGGGGTTACGGGTTACAGATACGCAGTATTTT CATSSRGLRVTDTQYF
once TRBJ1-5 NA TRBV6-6 TGTGCCACTACAATAGGGGCTTTGGGCAATCAGCCCCAGCATTTT CATTIGALGNQPQHF
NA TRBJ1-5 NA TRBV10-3 TGTGCCATCAGTGAGGGGATTTATATTGGACAGAGCAATCAGCCCCAGCATTTT CAISEGIYIGQSNQPQHF
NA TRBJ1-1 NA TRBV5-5 TGTGCCAGCAGTTTAGTCACTGAAGCTTTCTTT CASSLVTEAFF